Listed here is a single T cell receptor (beta chain). The CDR3 covers 15 residues. CDR1 and CDR2 from the germline V gene are SGHAT and FQNNGV. The entry originates in a study of OX40 agonist ivuxolimab in advanced cancers. Clones were sequenced by immunoSEQ multiplex PCR, and TCRdb holds only the in-frame ones, with some missing. In the table there are roughly 49,000 clones, 80% to 90% of which are singletons. This clonotype originated in an adult with an advanced solid tumor such as melanoma, head and neck, liver or kidney cancer. The chain recombines TRBV11-2 with TRBJ2-5; 7 bases align to TRBD2. The J call could be wrong; TRBJ2-7 is a better fit for the DNA end. The sequencing used CD4+ or CD8+ T cells sorted from blood, collected in a trial of the OX40 agonist ivuxolimab. CDR3 nucleotides: TGTGCCAGCAGCTTATCGGGGGGAAGCTCCTACGAGCAGTACTTC. This encodes CASSLSGGSSYEQYF.